One sample yielded the 32 T cell receptor beta chains listed below, sequenced in a study of OX40 agonist ivuxolimab in advanced cancers. Profiled with immunoSEQ multiplex PCR; TCRdb holds only in-frame clones, not every one. The table includes over 60,000 clones, roughly 90% detected once. The starting material was CD4+ or CD8+ T cells sorted from blood, obtained in a trial of the OX40 agonist ivuxolimab. The source is an adult with an advanced solid tumor such as melanoma, head and neck, liver or kidney cancer.

V and J are TRBV7-2 and TRBJ2-5, with 8 bases identical to TRBD2. The J call may be mistaken, given a closer DNA end match to TRBJ2-7. Germline V gene lookup returns CDR1 SGHTA and CDR2 FQGNSA. This CDR3 spans 14 amino acids. CDR3 DNA sequence: TGTGCCAGCAGCTCGGGACTAGAACCCAACGAGCAGTACTTC. This gives the protein CASSSGLEPNEQYF.

The chain uses TRBV5-8 and TRBJ2-3; D assignment may be TRBD1 or TRBD2 (6 bases each). The V end was cut by 1 base, the J end by 1 base, with 13 bases between. CDR3 length equals 16 residues. The germline V gene encodes CDR1 SGHTS and CDR2 YDEGEE. CDR3 protein: CASSLRGVTGTDTQYF. As DNA, the CDR3 is TGTGCCAGCAGCTTGAGGGGGGTAACTGGCACAGATACGCAGTATTTT. The full variable domain, completed using reference TRBV5-8 and TRBJ2-3, is EAGVTQSPTHLIKTRGQQATLRCSPISGHTSVYWYQQALGLGLQFLLWYDEGEERNRGNFPPRFSGRQFPNYSSELNVNALELEDSALYLCASSLRGVTGTDTQYFGPGTRLTVL.

This sequence joins TRBV20-1 and TRBJ2-7; tentative D call: TRBD1 (6 bases). This CDR3 has 11 amino acids. The germline CDR1 and CDR2 sequences are DFQATT and SNEGSKA (reference sequence). V gave up 6 bases and J gave up 2 bases, with 8 bases separating them. The CDR3 protein is CSANRAYEQYF. The CDR3 coding sequence is TGCAGTGCCAACAGGGCCTACGAGCAGTACTTC.

The chain couples TRBV2 to TRBJ2-2; 8 bases match TRBD2. Germline CDR1 SNHLY, CDR2 FYNNEI. V lost 7 bases to trimming and J lost 7 bases; unmatched junction nucleotides: 14. This CDR3 has 16 amino acids. This CDR3 is CASNQNGGGSSGELFF. For the CDR3, the DNA is TGTGCCAGCAACCAAAACGGCGGGGGGTCTAGCGGGGAGCTGTTTTTT.

The chain couples TRBV19 to TRBJ2-4; TRBD2 agrees at 14 bases. The germline V gene has CDR1 LNHDA and CDR2 SQIVND (reference sequence). The CDR3 covers 18 residues. Trimming cost V 5 bases and J 0 bases; bases outside gene matches: 6. The CDR3 DNA reads TGTGCCAGTAGTGGAGGACTAGCGGGAGGTCTAGCCAAAAACATTCAGTACTTC. Translation: CASSGGLAGGLAKNIQYF.

The chain uses TRBV18 and TRBJ2-5; TRBD1 aligns across 8 bases. Germline CDR1 KGHSH, CDR2 LQKENI. Trimming cost V 4 bases and J 5 bases; bases outside gene matches: 9. The CDR3 sequence is 15 residues long. In DNA, the CDR3 is TGTGCCAGCTCACTCCTAGGACAGGGCCTTGAGACCCAGTACTTC. This translates into CASSLLGQGLETQYF.

This clone was observed a single time. The chain uses TRBV21-1 and TRBJ2-3. TRBV21-1 counts as a pseudogene. CDR3 length equals 12 residues. For the CDR3, the DNA is TGTGCCAGCAGCAAAGCATCCGATACGCAGTATTTT. Translated, it gives CASSKASDTQYF.

The CDR3 sequence: CASNAGDGVETQYF. Here the CDR3 DNA reads TGTGCCAGCAATGCAGGGGACGGAGTAGAGACCCAGTACTTC. The V call is TRBV6-1, the J call TRBJ2-5, with D possibly TRBD1 on 6 matching bases. V was cut by 7 bases and J by 4 bases, with 16 bases left in between. Germline CDR1 reads MNHNS; CDR2 reads SASEGT. There are 14 residues in the CDR3.

The chain is built from TRBV4-2 and TRBJ1-3; 9 bases align to TRBD1. Germline loops: CDR1 LGHNA, CDR2 YNFKEQ. The CDR3 covers 17 residues. V lost 1 base and J lost 0; bases outside the gene matches: 4. This chain's CDR3 is CASSQAYRGLSGNTIYF. CDR3 DNA: TGTGCCAGCAGCCAAGCCTACAGGGGGCTCTCTGGAAACACCATATATTTT.

A note on this clone: One junction end does not reproduce the germline sequence, and a read error may be involved. The chain uses TRBV5-6 and TRBJ2-7, with TRBD1 matching over 7 bases. The CDR3 has 14 amino acids. Germline V CDR1 and CDR2: SGHDT, YYEEEE. The CDR3 protein is CASSLDEGARRKDF. For the CDR3, the DNA is TGTGCCAGCAGCTTGGACGAGGGGGCCAGACGGAAGGACTTC.

The gene calls are TRBV7-2 and TRBJ2-3; D call uncertain. With 5 bases removed from V and 0 bases from J, the gap between germline ends came to 9 bases. Germline CDR1 reads SGHTA; CDR2 reads FQGNSA. This CDR3 has 14 amino acids. CDR3 DNA: TGTGCCAGCAGCCAGATACACAGCACAGATACGCAGTATTTT. Translation: CASSQIHSTDTQYF.

The rearrangement links TRBV28 to TRBJ1-2; D unclear. Germline CDR1 and CDR2: MDHEN and SYDVKM. Trimming pared 4 bases from V and 6 bases from J, leaving 15 bases between. This CDR3 has 14 residues. The CDR3 DNA is TGTGCCAGCAGTTCAGGATCCGGGAGCCATGGCTACACCTTC. Amino acids: CASSSGSGSHGYTF.

This chain connects TRBV2 to TRBJ2-3; 10 bases fit TRBD2. Germline CDR1 reads SNHLY; CDR2 reads FYNNEI. This CDR3 is 13 amino acids long. V was clipped by 6 bases and J by 3 bases; unmatched bases: 0. The CDR3 region has the DNA TGTGCCAGCAGGACTAGCGGGACAGATACGCAGTATTTT. This translates into CASRTSGTDTQYF.

The V gene is TRBV7-2, the J gene TRBJ1-1; D perhaps matches TRBD1 (6 bases). Looked up from germline, CDR1 is SGHTA and CDR2 is FQGNSA. Trimming removed 2 bases from V and 1 base from J, with 8 bases in between. The CDR3 covers 14 residues. CDR3 residues: CASSLQTGNTEAFF. Written as DNA, the CDR3 is TGTGCCAGCAGCTTACAGACAGGGAACACTGAAGCTTTCTTT.

V and J are TRBV6-1 and TRBJ1-1; D is ambiguous. This CDR3 is built from 13 residues. The germline V and J ends were trimmed by 6 bases and 2 bases, with 10 bases remaining between them. CDR1 is MNHNS, CDR2 SASEGT, per germline. The CDR3 protein is CASSLKRNTEAFF. DNA of the CDR3: TGTGCCAGCAGCCTAAAGCGAAACACTGAAGCTTTCTTT.

The J gene is TRBJ2-1, the V gene TRBV27, with D possibly matching TRBD2 (5 bases). The V gene lost 6 bases and the J gene lost 6 bases, with 12 bases spanning the gap. Germline V gene lookup returns CDR1 MNHEY and CDR2 SMNVEV (reference sequence). This CDR3 comprises 13 residues. DNA for the CDR3: TGTGCCAGCAGCCGCGACCGGGGCAATGAGCAGTTCTTC. Protein: CASSRDRGNEQFF.

V usage is TRBV4-2 and J usage is TRBJ2-7, with 10 bases fitting TRBD2. Germline loops: CDR1 LGHNA, CDR2 YNFKEQ. Germline trimming cut 5 bases from V and 4 bases from J; bases unmatched to any gene: 11. This CDR3 has 16 residues. The DNA for the CDR3 is TGTGCCAGCAGCTCCCAGGACCTAGCGGGAGTTTACGAGCAGTACTTC. This gives the protein CASSSQDLAGVYEQYF.

This rearrangement joins TRBV29-1 to TRBJ2-1; 13 nucleotides match TRBD2. The CDR3 extends over 16 amino acids. Per the germline V gene, CDR1 is SQVTM and CDR2 is ANQGSEA. With 6 bases clipped from V and 9 bases from J, the junction kept 14 bases outside the gene matches. CDR3 amino acids: CSVFGLAGVIGSEQFF. The CDR3 bases are TGCAGCGTATTTGGACTAGCGGGAGTCATAGGCAGTGAGCAGTTCTTC.

The rearrangement joins TRBV27 to TRBJ2-3; D uncertain. Trimming took 4 bases from V and 1 from J, leaving 6 bases between them. The CDR3 runs to 13 residues. Germline V gene lookup returns CDR1 MNHEY and CDR2 SMNVEV (reference sequence). CDR3 loop: CASSWTRTDTQYF. CDR3 nucleotides: TGTGCCAGCAGTTGGACCCGCACAGATACGCAGTATTTT.

The chain recombines TRBV2 with TRBJ1-5; 7 bases match TRBD1. Germline assignment: CDR1 SNHLY and CDR2 FYNNEI. The length of the CDR3 is 14 residues. V lost 4 bases to trimming and J lost 6 bases; unmatched junction nucleotides: 6. The CDR3 loop is CASSATGSTQPQHF. The CDR3 DNA reads as TGTGCCAGCAGTGCGACAGGGAGTACTCAGCCCCAGCATTTT. Together with reference TRBV2 and TRBJ1-5, the CDR3 gives the full variable domain: EPEVTQTPSHQVTQMGQEVILRCVPISNHLYFYWYRQILGQKVEFLVSFYNNEISEKSEIFDDQFSVERPDGSNFTLKIRSTKLEDSAMYFCASSATGSTQPQHFGDGTRLSIL.

This clone was counted a few times. This sequence joins TRBV6-4 and TRBJ2-3; D might be TRBD1 (5 bases). Germline-derived CDR1 and CDR2 are MRHNA and SNTAGT. The CDR3 spans 13 residues. Trimming left V 4 bases short and J 2 bases short, with 7 bases between. In nucleotides, the CDR3 is TGTGCCAGCAGTGCTGGGGCCACAGATACGCAGTATTTT. It translates to CASSAGATDTQYF.

The V call is TRBV19, the J call TRBJ2-2, with TRBD2 identical over 9 bases. The ends lost 7 bases at V and 3 bases at J; junction bases unmatched: 3. The CDR3 covers 14 residues. The germline CDR1 and CDR2 sequences are LNHDA and SQIVND (reference sequence). The CDR3 DNA is TGTGCCAGTACGACTAGCGGATACACCGGGGAGCTGTTTTTT. Amino acids: CASTTSGYTGELFF. Full variable domain (remainder filled in from reference TRBV19 and TRBJ2-2): DGGITQSPKYLFRKEGQNVTLSCEQNLNHDAMYWYRQDPGQGLRLIYYSQIVNDFQKGDIAEGYSVSREKKESFPLTVTSAQKNPTAFYLCASTTSGYTGELFFGEGSRLTVL.

The genes are TRBV6-1 and TRBJ1-2; TRBD1 agrees at 9 bases. CDR1 is MNHNS and CDR2 is SASEGT in the germline V gene. The V segment lost 8 bases and the J segment 8 bases; nucleotides outside the gene matches: 9. The CDR3 covers 13 residues. The CDR3 DNA reads as TGTGCCAGCCTAGGGGGACAGGGACGCGGCTACACCTTC. Translating it yields CASLGGQGRGYTF.

For this clone: Relative to the germline gene, one junction end is altered; a read error may explain this. The chain joins TRBV27 to TRBJ1-5; tentative D call: TRBD1 (5 bases). Germline V lookup: CDR1 MNHEY, CDR2 SMNVEV (reference sequence). The CDR3 covers 15 residues. The CDR3 DNA reads TGTGCCAGCAGTTTATTGGGGGGAAAGCAATCAGCCCCAGCATTT. Translating it yields CASSLLGGKQSAPAF.

The rearrangement links TRBV4-3 to TRBJ2-3; the match to TRBD2 covers 8 bases. The CDR3 is 15 residues long. V lost 4 bases, J lost 6 bases, and 9 bases stayed unmatched. The V gene's germline CDR1 is LGHNA and CDR2 YSLEER. The chain's CDR3 is CASSPQAGASDTQYF. The CDR3 bases are TGCGCCAGCAGCCCCCAAGCGGGAGCTTCCGATACGCAGTATTTT.

The rearrangement uses TRBV5-1 and TRBJ1-3; D unclear. V dropped 0 bases and J dropped 4 bases, with 14 bases sitting between them. CDR1 and CDR2 (germline): SGHRS, YFSETQ. The CDR3 covers 16 residues. The CDR3 sequence is CASSLAASTNGNTIYF. CDR3 nucleotide sequence: TGCGCCAGCAGCTTGGCAGCGTCGACGAACGGAAACACCATATATTTT.

The rearrangement joins TRBV7-2 to TRBJ2-3; 12 nucleotides agree with TRBD2. The CDR3 runs 19 residues. Germline V gene lookup returns CDR1 SGHTA and CDR2 FQGNSA. J gave up 4 bases and V 1 base, and 12 bases lay outside the gene matches. The CDR3 region has the DNA TGTGCCAGCAGCTTAGAGATGCAGGCTAGCGGGAGGGTGGCAGATACGCAGTATTTT. This translates into CASSLEMQASGRVADTQYF.

The chain couples TRBV7-2 to TRBJ1-3, with D possibly matching TRBD1 (6 bases). The CDR3 is 13 amino acids. The V gene lost 6 bases and the J gene lost 2 bases, with 8 bases spanning the gap. Germline lookup yields CDR1 SGHTA and CDR2 FQGNSA. The CDR3 loop reads CASSGTTGNTIYF. The CDR3 DNA reads as TGTGCCAGCAGTGGGACAACTGGAAACACCATATATTTT.

This chain uses TRBV11-2 with TRBJ2-7; D might be TRBD2 (5 bases). Germline V CDR1 and CDR2: SGHAT, FQNNGV. V was pared by 4 bases and J by 2 bases, with 12 bases between. CDR3 size: 14 residues. CDR3 residues: CASSSAGLTYEQYF. CDR3 nucleotide sequence: TGTGCCAGCAGCTCGGCGGGCCTCACCTACGAGCAGTACTTC. The complete variable domain, with remaining parts taken from reference TRBV11-2 and TRBJ2-7, reads EAGVAQSPRYKIIEKRQSVAFWCNPISGHATLYWYQQILGQGPKLLIQFQNNGVVDDSQLPKDRFSAERLKGVDSTLKIQPAKLEDSAVYLCASSSAGLTYEQYFGPGTRLTVT.

The V and J genes are TRBV5-6 and TRBJ1-1, with D unclear. Germline lookup yields CDR1 SGHDT and CDR2 YYEEEE. This CDR3 has 12 residues. Here the CDR3 DNA reads TGTGCTTCGACATGGTCGAACACTGAAGCTTTCTTT. Encoded protein: CASTWSNTEAFF.

V usage is TRBV27 and J usage is TRBJ2-7; possible D gene TRBD2, 5 bases. CDR3 length equals 14 residues. Germline V gene lookup returns CDR1 MNHEY and CDR2 SMNVEV (reference sequence). Trimming pared 4 bases from V and 2 bases from J, leaving 12 bases between. In DNA, the CDR3 is TGTGCCAGCAGTTCCCGGGGAACGACCTACGAGCAGTACTTC. Translating it yields CASSSRGTTYEQYF.

V and J are TRBV10-1 and TRBJ2-3; 8 bases are shared with TRBD2. The trim removed 4 bases at V and 1 base at J, leaving 10 bases unmatched. Germline-derived CDR1 and CDR2 are WNHNN and SYGVQD (reference sequence). The CDR3 length is 17 residues. CDR3 coding DNA: TGCGCCAGCAGTGGCCCCGGCGGGGGGTCTGGCACAGATACGCAGTATTTT. Its translation is CASSGPGGGSGTDTQYF.